This T cell receptor beta chain was recovered during a study of vaccination effects on CD4 cells after COVID-19 (dated by TCRdb to 2021 to 2024). The study in broad terms: Participants received two doses of either the BNT162b2 or the mRNA-1273 mRNA SARS-CoV-2 vaccine. Pre-vaccine samples from a couple of convalescent patients were drawn 16 days and one week before the first dose, 142 and 148 days after COVID-19 diagnosis. SARS-CoV-2 spike-specific CD4+ TCR repertoires were compared before and after mRNA vaccination in COVID-19 convalescent patients and in infection-naive vaccine recipients. Altogether, some 11 COVID-19 convalescent patients and a few SARS-CoV-2-naive healthy vaccine recipients made up the full study. In the study, cultures from other donors were sequenced using the Oncomine TCR Beta short-read assay on an Illumina iSeq 100. The research as a whole found: The study was limited by a small number of convalescent patients and lacked early post-infection timepoints. At late post-vaccination timepoints, both infection-induced and vaccine-induced clones showed marked clonal contraction, consistent with waning T cell responses. Among convalescent patients, the spike-reactive repertoire after vaccination was made up mainly of new vaccine-induced clones that were largely distinct from the clones induced by infection.

Library creation used the immunoSEQ multiplex PCR assay. TCR beta CDR3 sequencing was performed on DNA from the cultured, isolated CD4+ T cells. Regarding the original processing steps: Non-productive TCR sequences were removed, reads were trimmed to the CDR3 region, and CDR3s of at least 7 amino acids were retained. Antigen-specific clonotypes were identified using the MANAFEST web app by comparison of expansion in peptide wells against reference cultures. To be called positive, a clone needed expansion at FDR<0.05 compared with the reference and with all other wells, an odds ratio greater than 5, and a frequency greater than 0.1% in two replicate wells. Cross-reactive clonotypes were defined as significantly expanded in SARS-CoV-2 spike wells and in at least one common cold coronavirus spike condition. Levenshtein distance calculated with the stringdist R package was used to assess CDR3 similarity, and unrooted trees were constructed with ape in R 3.6.1. The table comes from immuneACCESS by way of TCRdb, which keeps in-frame sequences with V and J called. Part of the clones is missing from these tables; in studies checked, under half for an unresolved V gene and the rest for unknown reasons. The D gene and trimming were derived from the DNA, and the V and J assignments and clone size from that table. The sample profile shows 25,000 to 35,000 clones; approximately 78% of them were found once. The ten largest clones capture around 28% of the sample.

Reading from cysteine to phenylalanine, the CDR3 counts 14 amino acids. Of the read, only the CDR3 DNA is kept; its 42 bases are in frame from base 1. The V end gives up 3 bases and the J end 3 bases, leaving 3 bases in the junction not matched to a gene. CDR1 and CDR2 are drawn from the germline V gene: SGHTS, YDEGEE. To identify antigen-specific CD4+ T cell clonotypes by their expansion, the ViraFEST assay first stimulated PBMC with viral peptide pools and then applied TCR sequencing. After around eleven days of culture, CD4+ T cells were isolated with the EasySep CD4+ T cell isolation kit. Convalescent patients had PCR-confirmed SARS-CoV-2 infection between March and December 2020, before Alpha, Beta and Delta variants emerged in the United States. A few million PBMC per well were cultured with 10 ug/ml peptides in IMDM containing approximately 4.6% human AB serum, roughly 9.5 IU/ml IL-2 and gentamicin. On days 3 and 7, half of the culture medium was replaced with fresh IL-2-containing medium. Each peptide stimulation condition was cultured in triplicate wells unless otherwise noted. PBMC were separated from whole blood using Ficoll-Paque Plus gradient centrifugation and were then either cryopreserved at -140C or used fresh. The QIAamp micro DNA kit was used to extract genomic DNA from the cultured CD4+ T cells.

This clone appeared once. Its antigen is still unknown. Per-nucleotide qualities are absent, and no much larger clonotype sits a single base away. The rearrangement joined TRBV5-8 to TRBJ1-1, with 9 middle bases fitting TRBD1. The TCR sequence derives from a human donor who had a prior SARS-CoV-2 infection. Sequenced material: CD4+ T cells from PBMCs cultured with a peptide pool, taken before COVID-19 vaccination. The sequenced DNA: TGTGCCAGCAGCTCAAGGACAGGGGACACTGAAGCTTTCTTT. This is translated as CASSSRTGDTEAFF.